These T cell receptor beta chains were read from a single sample in a study of T cells after yellow fever vaccination. TCRdb itself ran the 5' RACE reads through MiXCR, one entry per CDR3 protein. Of 250,000 to 350,000 distinct CDR3 sequences listed, 3.5% to 5% were seen once; the top ten hold just under 20%. The sequenced sample was PBMCs, obtained 15 days after the yellow fever booster vaccination. The receptor set was obtained from a man younger than 35 who received the YFV17D yellow fever vaccine. Each CDR3 is given with its conserved first and last residue. The order of the fields is V gene, CDR3 length, J gene, clone size, D gene, CDR3 protein, CDR3 DNA. D genes are given only for firm matches. Size is omitted from some rows. Given values are once, few, many or a class for expanded clones.

V: TRBV20-1; length: 15; J: TRBJ2-1; size: many; D: -; CDR3: CSASGWPPSNNEQFF; DNA: TGCAGTGCTAGCGGTTGGCCACCGTCTAACAATGAGCAGTTCTTC
V: TRBV5-8; length: 15; J: TRBJ1-1; size: many; D: TRBD1; CDR3: CASSLYTGGWTEAFF; DNA: TGTGCCAGCAGCTTGTATACAGGGGGCTGGACTGAAGCTTTCTTT
V: TRBV7-3; length: 13; J: TRBJ2-1; size: few; D: -; CDR3: CASSLNPSDEQFF; DNA: TGTGCCAGCAGCCTAAATCCTAGTGATGAGCAGTTCTTC
V: TRBV6-6; length: 13; J: TRBJ1-5; size: many; D: -; CDR3: CASIPGGGQPQHF; DNA: TGTGCCAGCATTCCCGGGGGGGGGCAGCCCCAGCATTTT
V: TRBV27; length: 15; J: TRBJ1-6; size: few; D: -; CDR3: CASSLDPGRSSPLHF; DNA: TGTGCCAGCAGTTTAGATCCGGGCAGGAGTTCACCCCTCCACTTT
V: TRBV5-1; length: 13; J: TRBJ1-2; size: many; D: -; CDR3: CASSLGLIYGYTF; DNA: TGCGCCAGCAGCTTGGGACTGATCTATGGCTACACCTTC
V: TRBV20-1; length: 14; J: TRBJ2-2; size: few; D: -; CDR3: CSAAGTENTGELFF; DNA: TGCAGTGCCGCGGGGACAGAGAACACCGGGGAGCTGTTTTTT
V: TRBV7-2; length: 16; J: TRBJ1-3; size: -; D: -; CDR3: CASSLRSPVSGNTIYF; DNA: TGTGCCAGCAGCTTGCGGTCGCCCGTCTCTGGAAACACCATATATTTT
V: TRBV6-5; length: 13; J: TRBJ2-3; size: many; D: TRBD2; CDR3: CASKAGGPNTQYF; DNA: TGTGCCAGCAAAGCGGGGGGGCCGAATACGCAGTATTTT
V: TRBV5-1; length: 14; J: TRBJ2-5; size: few; D: TRBD1; CDR3: CASTDSDRAGTQYF; DNA: TGCGCCAGCACCGACTCGGACAGGGCGGGGACCCAGTACTTC
V: TRBV4-3; length: 15; J: TRBJ1-2; size: many; D: -; CDR3: CASSPVGTPSHGYTF; DNA: TGCGCCAGCAGCCCGGTCGGAACCCCAAGCCATGGCTACACCTTC
V: TRBV2; length: 14; J: TRBJ2-7; size: -; D: -; CDR3: CASSEDWNPYEQYF; DNA: TGTGCCAGCAGTGAAGACTGGAATCCCTACGAGCAGTACTTC
V: TRBV7-2; length: 14; J: TRBJ1-2; size: -; D: -; CDR3: CASSLVQASYGYTF; DNA: TGTGCCAGCAGCTTAGTGCAGGCGTCCTATGGCTACACCTTC
V: TRBV11-2; length: 14; J: TRBJ2-2; size: many; D: -; CDR3: CASSLEQNTGELFF; DNA: TGTGCCAGCAGCTTAGAACAGAACACCGGGGAGCTGTTTTTT
V: TRBV7-2; length: 15; J: TRBJ2-5; size: many; D: TRBD2; CDR3: CASSYSRGDEETQYF; DNA: TGTGCCAGCAGCTACTCGCGGGGGGATGAAGAGACCCAGTACTTC
V: TRBV5-6; length: 13; J: TRBJ1-1; size: many; D: -; CDR3: CASSLERGTEAFF; DNA: TGTGCCAGCAGCTTGGAGAGGGGCACTGAAGCTTTCTTT
V: TRBV12-3/TRBV12-4; length: 16; J: TRBJ2-3; size: few; D: -; CDR3: CASSKRDSPLVDTQYF; DNA: TGTGCCAGCAGTAAACGGGACTCCCCGTTGGTAGATACGCAGTATTTT
V: TRBV7-2; length: 17; J: TRBJ2-3; size: many; D: -; CDR3: CASIVVSTGSSTDTQYF; DNA: TGTGCCAGCATCGTAGTATCGACAGGATCTAGCACAGATACGCAGTATTTT
V: TRBV5-1; length: 14; J: TRBJ2-5; size: many; D: TRBD1; CDR3: CASRLQGAQETQYF; DNA: TGCGCCAGCAGATTACAGGGGGCTCAAGAGACCCAGTACTTC
V: TRBV4-1; length: 15; J: TRBJ1-6; size: many; D: TRBD1; CDR3: CASSPGTGGLSPLHF; DNA: TGCGCCAGCAGCCCCGGGACAGGGGGTTTATCACCCCTCCACTTT
V: TRBV20-1; length: 14; J: TRBJ1-5; size: many; D: -; CDR3: CSARGLRSNQPQHF; DNA: TGCAGTGCTAGGGGTCTGAGGAGCAATCAGCCCCAGCATTTT
V: TRBV20-1; length: 16; J: TRBJ1-5; size: -; D: TRBD1; CDR3: CSARDRVLYSNQPQHF; DNA: TGCAGTGCTAGGGACAGGGTCCTTTATAGCAATCAGCCCCAGCATTTT
V: TRBV6-4; length: 14; J: TRBJ2-1; size: few; D: -; CDR3: CASSEPGRSNEQFF; DNA: TGTGCCAGCAGTGAACCAGGGAGGAGTAATGAGCAGTTCTTC
V: TRBV30; length: 14; J: TRBJ2-5; size: -; D: -; CDR3: CAGEPPSGEETQYF; DNA: TGTGCCGGGGAACCGCCATCAGGGGAAGAGACCCAGTACTTC
V: TRBV4-2; length: 12; J: TRBJ1-1; size: many; D: -; CDR3: CASSHRDGKAFF; DNA: TGTGCCAGCAGCCACCGGGACGGGAAAGCTTTCTTT
V: TRBV7-9; length: 15; J: TRBJ1-5; size: many; D: -; CDR3: CASSSGHSSNQPQHF; DNA: TGTGCCAGCAGCTCGGGACATAGTAGCAATCAGCCCCAGCATTTT
V: TRBV29-1; length: 12; J: TRBJ1-1; size: -; D: TRBD1; CDR3: CSVREGATEAFF; DNA: TGCAGCGTCCGAGAGGGGGCCACTGAAGCTTTCTTT
V: TRBV11-1; length: 16; J: TRBJ2-5; size: few; D: -; CDR3: CASSLGLGGHQETQYF; DNA: TGTGCCAGCAGCTTAGGGTTAGGCGGGCATCAAGAGACCCAGTACTTC
V: TRBV6-5; length: 13; J: TRBJ1-2; size: many; D: -; CDR3: CASSAGGLYGYTF; DNA: TGTGCCAGTTCCGCGGGAGGGCTTTATGGCTACACCTTC
V: TRBV4-3; length: 14; J: TRBJ2-5; size: many; D: -; CDR3: CASSQERAQETQYF; DNA: TGCGCCAGCAGCCAAGAAAGGGCCCAAGAGACCCAGTACTTC
V: TRBV4-1; length: 16; J: TRBJ2-2; size: many; D: TRBD1; CDR3: CASSQQGAANTGELFF; DNA: TGCGCCAGCAGCCAACAGGGGGCCGCGAACACCGGGGAGCTGTTTTTT
V: TRBV5-6; length: 14; J: TRBJ1-2; size: many; D: TRBD1; CDR3: CASSPADRVYGYTF; DNA: TGTGCCAGCAGCCCCGCCGACAGGGTCTATGGCTACACCTTC
V: TRBV4-1; length: 16; J: TRBJ1-6; size: -; D: -; CDR3: CASSQVAGTYNSPLHF; DNA: TGCGCCAGCAGCCAAGTGGCAGGGACCTATAATTCACCCCTCCACTTT
V: TRBV7-2; length: 14; J: TRBJ2-2; size: many; D: TRBD1; CDR3: CASSFRDRGGELFF; DNA: TGTGCCAGCAGCTTCCGGGACAGAGGGGGGGAGCTGTTTTTT
V: TRBV20-1; length: 15; J: TRBJ1-5; size: many; D: -; CDR3: CSARDYRDSNQPQHF; DNA: TGCAGTGCTAGAGATTACAGGGATAGCAATCAGCCCCAGCATTTT
V: TRBV7-2; length: 15; J: TRBJ1-5; size: many; D: -; CDR3: CASSLGKGRNQPQHF; DNA: TGTGCCAGCAGCTTAGGCAAAGGGAGAAATCAGCCCCAGCATTTT
V: TRBV7-9; length: 16; J: TRBJ2-5; size: -; D: TRBD2; CDR3: CASSHLQRGPQETQYF; DNA: TGTGCCAGCAGCCATCTACAGCGGGGGCCGCAAGAGACCCAGTACTTC
V: TRBV7-2; length: 15; J: TRBJ1-5; size: many; D: -; CDR3: CASSSTVYSNQPQHF; DNA: TGTGCCAGCAGCTCTACTGTTTATAGCAATCAGCCCCAGCATTTT
V: TRBV12-3/TRBV12-4; length: 16; J: TRBJ2-3; size: few; D: -; CDR3: CASSLAAASGTDTQYF; DNA: TGTGCCAGCAGTTTAGCTGCGGCTAGCGGCACAGATACGCAGTATTTT
V: TRBV6-1; length: 12; J: TRBJ1-5; size: many; D: -; CDR3: CASSVGNQPQHF; DNA: TGTGCCAGCAGTGTCGGAAATCAGCCCCAGCATTTT
V: TRBV20-1; length: 13; J: TRBJ1-5; size: -; D: -; CDR3: CSARKEGHQPQHF; DNA: TGCAGTGCTAGGAAAGAGGGCCATCAGCCCCAGCATTTT
V: TRBV5-6; length: 14; J: TRBJ2-3; size: few; D: TRBD2; CDR3: CASSFRGGVDTQYF; DNA: TGTGCCAGCAGCTTTCGGGGGGGCGTGGATACGCAGTATTTT
V: TRBV6-5; length: 14; J: TRBJ1-3; size: many; D: TRBD1; CDR3: CASWDRLSGNTIYF; DNA: TGTGCCAGTTGGGACAGACTCTCTGGAAACACCATATATTTT
V: TRBV20-1; length: 13; J: TRBJ1-1; size: many; D: -; CDR3: CSARDPRHTEAFF; DNA: TGCAGTGCTAGAGATCCCAGGCACACTGAAGCTTTCTTT
V: TRBV27; length: 14; J: TRBJ1-2; size: many; D: -; CDR3: CASSFGLGGYGYTF; DNA: TGTGCCAGCAGTTTCGGCCTGGGAGGGTATGGCTACACCTTC
V: TRBV5-1; length: 14; J: TRBJ2-3; size: -; D: -; CDR3: CASSFSSLSDTQYF; DNA: TGCGCCAGCAGCTTTAGTAGCCTTTCGGATACGCAGTATTTT
V: TRBV4-1; length: 15; J: TRBJ1-1; size: -; D: -; CDR3: CASTPRGIGDTEAFF; DNA: TGCGCCAGCACCCCCCGGGGGATCGGAGACACTGAAGCTTTCTTT
V: TRBV9; length: 13; J: TRBJ1-2; size: many; D: TRBD1; CDR3: CASSDRDRGRGTF; DNA: TGTGCCAGCAGCGACCGGGACAGGGGGCGCGGGACCTTC
V: TRBV30; length: 16; J: TRBJ1-1; size: few; D: TRBD1; CDR3: CAWTVFRGLENTEAFF; DNA: TGTGCCTGGACGGTTTTCAGGGGGCTCGAGAACACTGAAGCTTTCTTT
V: TRBV20-1; length: 15; J: TRBJ2-3; size: few; D: TRBD1; CDR3: CSASGTDESTDTQYF; DNA: TGCAGTGCTAGTGGGACAGACGAATCCACAGATACGCAGTATTTT
V: TRBV5-1; length: 15; J: TRBJ1-2; size: -; D: -; CDR3: CATSPNAGPEYGYTF; DNA: TGCGCCACCAGCCCCAATGCAGGGCCGGAGTATGGCTACACCTTC
V: TRBV20-1; length: 14; J: TRBJ1-6; size: many; D: TRBD1; CDR3: CSAGRTGDNSPLHF; DNA: TGCAGTGCGGGAAGGACAGGGGATAATTCACCCCTCCACTTT
V: TRBV20-1; length: 16; J: TRBJ1-2; size: few; D: -; CDR3: CSARTGPSGRFGGYTF; DNA: TGCAGTGCTCGCACTGGTCCGTCCGGCAGGTTCGGTGGCTACACCTTC
V: TRBV24-1; length: 12; J: TRBJ2-1; size: -; D: -; CDR3: CATSDWDNEQFF; DNA: TGTGCCACCAGTGATTGGGACAATGAGCAGTTCTTC